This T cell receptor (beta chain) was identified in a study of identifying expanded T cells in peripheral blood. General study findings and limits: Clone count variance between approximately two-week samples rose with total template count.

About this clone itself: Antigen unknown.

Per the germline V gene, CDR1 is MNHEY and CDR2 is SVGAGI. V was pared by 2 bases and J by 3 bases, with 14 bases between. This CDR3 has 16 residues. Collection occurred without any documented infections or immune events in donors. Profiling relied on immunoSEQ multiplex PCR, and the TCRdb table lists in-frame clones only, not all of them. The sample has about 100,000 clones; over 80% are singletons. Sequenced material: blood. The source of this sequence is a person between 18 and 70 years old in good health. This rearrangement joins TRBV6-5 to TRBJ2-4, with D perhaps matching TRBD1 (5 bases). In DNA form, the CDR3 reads TGTGCCAGCAGTTACGGGGCAGGATCCGTCAAAAACATTCAGTACTTC. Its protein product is CASSYGAGSVKNIQYF.